Each of the 16 T cell receptor beta chains below was sequenced from the same sample in a study of siplizumab effects on memory and regulatory T cells. Generated by immunoSEQ multiplex PCR, the TCRdb table keeps only in-frame clones and is missing some. The sample has around 45,000 clones, 87% seen once; the top ten hold under 0.35%. Sequenced sample: naive CD8+ T cells sorted from blood. These TCRs come from a human donor in good health.

The chain combines TRBV12-5 with TRBJ2-1; 7 positions match TRBD1. CDR3 length: 13 residues. With V trimmed by 4 bases and J by 9 bases, 6 bases remained unmatched. Germline CDR1 LGHNT, CDR2 FRNRAP. The CDR3 DNA reads as TGTGCTAGTGGTTATTACAGGGGTGGTGAGCAGTTCTTC. Its protein is CASGYYRGGEQFF.

The genes are TRBV29-1 and TRBJ1-2, with D possibly matching TRBD1 (5 bases). From germline, CDR1 is SQVTM and CDR2 ANQGSEA. With 7 bases removed from V and 4 bases from J, the gap between germline ends came to 16 bases. There are 13 residues in the CDR3. This CDR3 is CSGGGWGLYGYTF. The CDR3 DNA reads as TGCAGCGGCGGGGGATGGGGTCTCTATGGCTACACCTTC.

CDR3 nucleotide sequence: TGTGCCAGCAGTGGGGTGCGGGGGGGCCTTGCCAATGAGCAGTTCTTC. Its translation: CASSGVRGGLANEQFF. The gene calls are TRBV2 and TRBJ2-1; 9 bases are shared with TRBD2. The CDR3 spans 16 residues. Per germline, CDR1 SNHLY and CDR2 FYNNEI. The V gene end was trimmed by 4 bases and the J gene end by 6 bases; junction bases not matched to a gene: 10. Full variable domain (rest looked up from reference TRBV2 and TRBJ2-1): EPEVTQTPSHQVTQMGQEVILRCVPISNHLYFYWYRQILGQKVEFLVSFYNNEISEKSEIFDDQFSVERPDGSNFTLKIRSTKLEDSAMYFCASSGVRGGLANEQFFGPGTRLTVL.

This clone was seen more than once but under ten times. V gene TRBV5-1 combines with J gene TRBJ1-2, with D perhaps TRBD1 (5 bases). The CDR3 loop spans 12 amino acids. Germline loops: CDR1 SGHRS, CDR2 YFSETQ. The V gene lost 3 bases and the J gene lost 8 bases, with 11 bases spanning the gap. The chain's CDR3 is CASSSGVQGYTF. The CDR3 DNA is TGCGCCAGCAGCTCGGGGGTTCAGGGCTACACCTTC.

This sequence joins TRBV9 and TRBJ2-2; 7 bases line up with TRBD1. Trimming at V came to 3 bases and at J to 8 bases, leaving 10 bases not matched to a gene. The CDR3 sequence is 15 residues long. The germline V gene encodes CDR1 SGDLS and CDR2 YYNGEE. Here the CDR3 reads CASSASGGRLGELFF. CDR3 coding DNA: TGTGCCAGCAGCGCTTCAGGGGGACGACTAGGGGAGCTGTTTTTT.

The chain joins TRBV29-1 to TRBJ1-2; D unresolved. The germline gives CDR1 SQVTM, CDR2 ANQGSEA. Trimming removed 2 bases from V and 6 bases from J, with 10 bases in between. The CDR3 loop spans 12 amino acids. CDR3 bases: TGCAGCGTTGAATACCGCTGGGATGGCTACACCTTC. Amino acids: CSVEYRWDGYTF. Full variable domain (missing parts from reference TRBV29-1 and TRBJ1-2): SAVISQKPSRDICQRGTSLTIQCQVDSQVTMMFWYRQQPGQSLTLIATANQGSEATYESGFVIDKFPISRPNLTFSTLTVSNMSPEDSSIYLCSVEYRWDGYTFGSGTRLTVV.

This clone has just one count. The rearrangement joins TRBV11-1 to TRBJ1-1; possible D gene TRBD1, 5 bases. The V end was cut by 5 bases, the J end by 6 bases, with 22 bases between. The CDR3 runs to 16 residues. The germline V gene encodes CDR1 SGHAT and CDR2 FQDESV (reference sequence). The CDR3 DNA reads TGTGCCAGCAGCCCTAGGGGAGTCAGGGAGATCGCTGAAGCTTTCTTT. It is translated as CASSPRGVREIAEAFF.

The V gene is TRBV15, the J gene TRBJ2-3; 8 positions match TRBD1. CDR3 length: 13 amino acids. Trimming at V came to 4 bases and at J to 6 bases, leaving 3 bases not matched to a gene. Per germline, CDR1 LNHNV and CDR2 YYDKDF (reference sequence). The CDR3 reads CATSTRQGDTQYF. The CDR3 DNA reads as TGTGCCACCAGCACTAGACAGGGGGATACGCAGTATTTT.

The CDR3 nucleotides read TGTGCCAGCAGTTTTAGTGGGCTGGATACGCAGTATTTT. It is translated as CASSFSGLDTQYF. The rearrangement uses TRBV27 and TRBJ2-3; D remains ambiguous. From germline, CDR1 is MNHEY and CDR2 SMNVEV (reference sequence). This CDR3 has 13 amino acids. V lost 3 bases and J lost 6, with 10 bases in between.

The J gene is TRBJ2-7, the V gene TRBV6-5, with D perhaps given as TRBD1 or TRBD2 (5 bases each). Germline-derived CDR1 and CDR2 are MNHEY and SVGAGI. The CDR3 has 12 residues. Trimming stripped 7 bases from V and 2 bases from J, with 9 bases between. In DNA form, the CDR3 reads TGTGCCAGCACAGGGACCGCCTACGAGCAGTACTTC. As protein: CASTGTAYEQYF.

The rearrangement links TRBV29-1 to TRBJ2-2, with TRBD1 matching 9 bases. The germline CDR1 and CDR2 sequences are SQVTM and ANQGSEA. Unmatched junction bases numbered 3, after V lost 6 bases and J lost 4 bases. The CDR3 spans 13 residues. The CDR3 nucleotides are TGCAGCGTCGACAGGGGGGGCACCGGGGAGCTGTTTTTT. Translating gives CSVDRGGTGELFF.

This clone was picked up one time. DNA for the CDR3: TGTGCCAGCAGTTTTGCAACAGGGCTCAACGGCGAAGCTTTCTTT. Its protein is CASSFATGLNGEAFF. V usage is TRBV27 and J usage is TRBJ1-1, with D tentatively TRBD1 (6 bases). The length of the CDR3 is 15 residues. Germline-derived CDR1 and CDR2 are MNHEY and SMNVEV (reference sequence). V lost 3 bases to trimming and J lost 8 bases, with 19 bases between them.

This sequence joins TRBV2 and TRBJ2-5; 11 bases match TRBD2. Germline V gene sequence: CDR1 SNHLY, CDR2 FYNNEI. This CDR3 contains 13 residues. J gave up 5 bases and V 9 bases, and 5 bases lay outside the gene matches. The CDR3 protein is CARTSGDRETQYF. The CDR3 DNA follows: TGTGCCAGGACTAGCGGGGACCGCGAGACCCAGTACTTC.

The count of this clone is one. The rearrangement joins TRBV5-4 to TRBJ2-7; D is ambiguous. The germline V gene has CDR1 SGHNT and CDR2 YYREEE (reference sequence). V was shortened by 2 bases and J by 7 bases, with 16 bases between the two germline ends. CDR3 length equals 14 residues. CDR3 loop: CASSFSVRAGEQYF. In nucleotides, the CDR3 is TGTGCCAGCAGCTTTTCGGTTCGGGCCGGGGAGCAGTACTTC. Full variable domain (remainder filled in from reference TRBV5-4 and TRBJ2-7): ETGVTQSPTHLIKTRGQQVTLRCSSQSGHNTVSWYQQALGQGPQFIFQYYREEENGRGNFPPRFSGLQFPNYSSELNVNALELDDSALYLCASSFSVRAGEQYFGPGTRLTVT.

The chain combines TRBV19 with TRBJ2-1; D ambiguous. Germline CDR1 is LNHDA and CDR2 is SQIVND (reference sequence). V shed 3 bases and J shed 2 bases, with 17 bases lying between them. The CDR3 totals 17 residues. CDR3 nucleotides: TGTGCCAGTAGTATCCCCCCAATGGAGAATCCCTACAATGAGCAGTTCTTC. As protein: CASSIPPMENPYNEQFF.

This clone occurred a few times. The J gene is TRBJ2-7, the V gene TRBV5-4, with D possibly called TRBD1 or TRBD2 (5 bases each). V was pared by 2 bases and J by 5 bases, with 14 bases between. The CDR3 has 14 amino acids. Germline CDR1 SGHNT, CDR2 YYREEE (reference sequence). CDR3 sequence reads: CASSFRVGDDEQYF. CDR3 DNA: TGTGCCAGCAGCTTTAGGGTGGGGGACGACGAGCAGTACTTC.